Shown below are 20 T cell receptor beta chains from a single sample sequenced in a study of shared clonotypes between healthy human individuals. Libraries were prepared by immunoSEQ multiplex PCR; TCRdb keeps only in-frame clonotypes and omits some of them. The sample lists approximately 2,000,000 clones, roughly 92% occurring once. Sequencing input: naive CD4+ T cells from PBMCs. The sample's subset: CD45RA+ positively selected. These receptors all come from a man aged 18 to 35 in good health. Some clones in this sample may be carry-over from other donors' samples.

The chain has TRBV11-2 and TRBJ2-3, with D perhaps matching TRBD2 (5 bases). This CDR3 comprises 16 residues. With 2 bases removed from V and 2 bases from J, the gap between germline ends came to 14 bases. Germline V gene sequence: CDR1 SGHAT, CDR2 FQNNGV. CDR3 nucleotide sequence: TGTGCCAGCAGCTTAACGACTAACCTACTCACAGATACGCAGTATTTT. This translates into CASSLTTNLLTDTQYF.

The V gene is TRBV19, the J gene TRBJ2-7, with a tentative D call TRBD2 (5 bases). V lost 5 bases, J lost 7 bases, and 12 bases lay in between. The CDR3 runs 12 residues. The germline gives CDR1 LNHDA, CDR2 SQIVND (reference sequence). The CDR3 coding sequence is TGTGCCAGTAGTTTACGAGGGCGTGAGCAGTACTTC. Translating gives CASSLRGREQYF.

The rearrangement joins TRBV9 to TRBJ2-7, with D uncertain. CDR1 SGDLS and CDR2 YYNGEE come from the germline V gene. The CDR3 has 14 amino acids. V lost 1 base, J lost 2 bases, and 10 bases lay in between. DNA of the CDR3: TGTGCCAGCAGCGTAAGGTCCCGGACCTACGAGCAGTACTTC. It is translated as CASSVRSRTYEQYF. Based on the CDR3 plus reference TRBV9 and TRBJ2-7, the full variable domain is DSGVTQTPKHLITATGQRVTLRCSPRSGDLSVYWYQQSLDQGLQFLIQYYNGEERAKGNILERFSAQQFPDLHSELNLSSLELGDSALYFCASSVRSRTYEQYFGPGTRLTVT.

V gene TRBV5-1 combines with J gene TRBJ2-5, with TRBD2 as a possible D gene (5 bases). With 0 bases removed from V and 2 bases from J, the gap between germline ends came to 11 bases. The germline V gene encodes CDR1 SGHRS and CDR2 YFSETQ. The CDR3 has 15 residues. The CDR3 DNA reads TGCGCCAGCAGCTTGGCTGCAGAGGGTCAAGAGACCCAGTACTTC. Translation gives CASSLAAEGQETQYF.

The J gene is TRBJ1-1, the V gene TRBV11-3; a weak D match, TRBD1 (5 bases). Germline V gene data show CDR1 as SGHNT and CDR2 as YENEEA. The ends were cut back, 3 bases at V and 4 bases at J, with 9 bases in the middle. The CDR3 covers 13 residues. CDR3 protein: CASSFLRGTEAFF. In DNA form, the CDR3 reads TGTGCCAGCAGCTTTTTGAGGGGCACTGAAGCTTTCTTT.

The rearrangement links TRBV28 to TRBJ2-7, with a tentative D call TRBD1 (5 bases). The CDR3 contains 14 residues. The germline V gene encodes CDR1 MDHEN and CDR2 SYDVKM. V lost 6 bases, J lost 2 bases, and 14 bases lay in between. This chain's CDR3 is CASSPRTPPYEQYF. As DNA, the CDR3 is TGTGCCAGCAGCCCCAGGACACCTCCCTACGAGCAGTACTTC.

The chain is built from TRBV6-5 and TRBJ1-1; D perhaps matches TRBD1 (5 bases). The germline V gene encodes CDR1 MNHEY and CDR2 SVGAGI. This CDR3 has 15 residues. Deletions cut 7 bases from V and 1 base from J, with 16 bases between. The CDR3 region has the DNA TGTGCCAGCATCCCCGGGGGAGGGCGGAACACTGAAGCTTTCTTT. Encoded protein: CASIPGGGRNTEAFF.

This chain joins TRBV5-1 and TRBJ2-3; 11 nucleotides align to TRBD2. The germline V gene encodes CDR1 SGHRS and CDR2 YFSETQ. Trimming removed 4 bases from V and 4 bases from J; junction bases left unmatched: 8. This CDR3 is built from 16 residues. CDR3 loop: CASSVTTSGISDTQYF. The CDR3 DNA reads TGCGCCAGCAGCGTAACGACTAGCGGGATTTCAGATACGCAGTATTTT.

The chain links TRBV5-1 to TRBJ2-2; 9 bases fit TRBD2. Unmatched junction bases numbered 8, after V lost 4 bases and J lost 4 bases. Germline CDR1 and CDR2: SGHRS and YFSETQ. The CDR3 has 16 amino acids. The chain's CDR3 is CASSPEAGGSTGELFF. CDR3 DNA sequence: TGCGCCAGCAGCCCCGAAGCGGGAGGAAGCACCGGGGAGCTGTTTTTT.

This clone was observed a single time. CDR3 sequence (DNA): TGTGCCAGCAGTTACGTACGTGGGTACACCGGGGAGCTGTTTTTT. Translated, it gives CASSYVRGYTGELFF. The chain links TRBV6-6 to TRBJ2-2; D is undetermined. V was cut by 2 bases and J by 3 bases, with 10 bases left in between. The CDR3 is 15 amino acids. CDR1 is MNHNY and CDR2 is SVGAGI in the germline V gene (reference sequence).

The chain links TRBV5-1 to TRBJ1-1; TRBD1 agrees at 9 bases. Germline V gene lookup returns CDR1 SGHRS and CDR2 YFSETQ. V was clipped by 5 bases and J by 1 base; unmatched bases: 6. This CDR3 comprises 15 residues. The CDR3 spells CASRPMTGGNTEAFF. Written as DNA, the CDR3 is TGCGCCAGCAGACCTATGACAGGGGGGAACACTGAAGCTTTCTTT.

For the CDR3, the DNA is TGTGCCAGCAGTACAGGGGGCCCCAATCAGCCCCAGCATTTT. The encoded protein is CASSTGGPNQPQHF. The genes are TRBV28 and TRBJ1-5, with 9 bases matching TRBD1. Trimming at V came to 5 bases and at J to 3 bases, leaving 2 bases not matched to a gene. CDR3 length equals 14 residues. CDR1 MDHEN and CDR2 SYDVKM come from the germline V gene.

The chain recombines TRBV5-1 with TRBJ2-2; TRBD1 matches at 7 bases. Losses at the gene ends were 4 bases for V and 7 bases for J; bases not matched to a gene: 4. This CDR3 spans 13 amino acids. Germline CDR1 and CDR2: SGHRS and YFSETQ. The CDR3 sequence is CASSGQDGGELFF. The CDR3 DNA reads TGCGCCAGCAGCGGACAGGACGGCGGGGAGCTGTTTTTT.

In this sample, this clone turned up a few times. V gene TRBV19 combines with J gene TRBJ1-5; D unresolved. The germline V and J ends were trimmed by 7 bases and 0 bases, with 7 bases remaining between them. The germline V gene has CDR1 LNHDA and CDR2 SQIVND (reference sequence). CDR3 length equals 13 residues. CDR3 in DNA: TGTGCCAGTACCCATGGTAGCAATCAGCCCCAGCATTTT. Protein sequence: CASTHGSNQPQHF. Full variable domain (missing parts from reference TRBV19 and TRBJ1-5): DGGITQSPKYLFRKEGQNVTLSCEQNLNHDAMYWYRQDPGQGLRLIYYSQIVNDFQKGDIAEGYSVSREKKESFPLTVTSAQKNPTAFYLCASTHGSNQPQHFGDGTRLSIL.

This chain connects TRBV18 to TRBJ2-3, with D perhaps matching TRBD2 (6 bases). The CDR3 extends over 14 amino acids. Germline values: CDR1 KGHSH, CDR2 LQKENI. Deletions cut 9 bases from V and 3 bases from J, with 16 bases between. The CDR3 nucleotides read TGTGCCAGTCTTGCCGAGCGGGCGACAGATACGCAGTATTTT. Translating gives CASLAERATDTQYF.

The rearrangement uses TRBV9 and TRBJ1-3, with TRBD1 identical over 9 bases. Per the germline V gene, CDR1 is SGDLS and CDR2 is YYNGEE. V lost 6 bases, J lost 4 bases, and 5 bases stayed unmatched. This CDR3 contains 14 residues. DNA for the CDR3: TGTGCCAGCAAGGGGACAGGGCAAGGAAACACCATATATTTT. Encoded protein: CASKGTGQGNTIYF.

V is TRBV5-1 and J is TRBJ1-3; no firm D call. V was pared by 4 bases and J by 11 bases, with 16 bases between. Germline CDR1 and CDR2: SGHRS and YFSETQ. CDR3 length: 13 amino acids. In DNA form, the CDR3 reads TGCGCCAGCAGCATGGACGTTGGCGGGGCCATATATTTT. This sequence encodes CASSMDVGGAIYF.

The rearrangement uses TRBV14 and TRBJ2-1, with 10 bases lining up with TRBD1. The CDR3 is 16 residues long. Germline CDR1 reads SGHDN; CDR2 reads FVKESK. J gave up 9 bases and V 2 bases, and 10 bases lay outside the gene matches. The CDR3 DNA follows: TGTGCCAGCAGCCAACAGATGGGACAGGGGCTCATTGAGCAGTTCTTC. This translates into CASSQQMGQGLIEQFF. Drawing the rest from reference TRBV14 and TRBJ2-1, the complete variable domain is EAGVTQFPSHSVIEKGQTVTLRCDPISGHDNLYWYRRVMGKEIKFLLHFVKESKQDESGMPNNRFLAERTGGTYSTLKVQPAELEDSGVYFCASSQQMGQGLIEQFFGPGTRLTVL.

The V gene is TRBV19, the J gene TRBJ2-1; 9 bases match TRBD2. The junction had 12 bases not matched to a gene; V was cut back by 3 bases and J by 0 bases. Germline V gives CDR1 LNHDA, CDR2 SQIVND (reference sequence). There are 19 residues in the CDR3. This CDR3 reads CASSIGGGRASFSYNEQFF. The CDR3 region has the DNA TGTGCCAGTAGTATCGGGGGCGGGAGGGCCTCCTTCTCCTACAATGAGCAGTTCTTC.

This chain joins TRBV7-2 and TRBJ2-7; D might be TRBD2 (8 bases). CDR1 is SGHTA, CDR2 FQGNSA, per germline. The CDR3 extends over 15 amino acids. V lost 8 bases to trimming and J lost 5 bases, with 22 bases between them. The CDR3 coding sequence is TGTGCCAGCGGTATAGCGGGACAGAGGTATCACGAGCAGTACTTC. It encodes CASGIAGQRYHEQYF.